This T cell receptor (beta chain) is drawn from a study of shared clonotypes between healthy human individuals. The repertoire was sequenced with immunoSEQ multiplex PCR; TCRdb's copy has only in-frame clones and lacks some. In the table there are 2.3 million or so clones, just over 90% of which are singletons. The TCR originated in a man between 18 and 29 years old in good health. Some clones in this sample may be carry-over from other donors' samples. The sample was naive CD4+ T cells from PBMCs. Specified subset: CD45RA+ positively selected.

This chain's CDR3 is CASETGTGGNEQYF. CDR3 sequence (DNA): TGCGCCAGCGAAACCGGGACAGGGGGTAACGAGCAGTACTTC. The V and J genes are TRBV5-1 and TRBJ2-7; 11 bases are shared with TRBD1. The CDR3 loop spans 14 amino acids. V was pared by 7 bases and J by 5 bases, with 8 bases of the junction left unmatched. Germline CDR1 SGHRS, CDR2 YFSETQ.